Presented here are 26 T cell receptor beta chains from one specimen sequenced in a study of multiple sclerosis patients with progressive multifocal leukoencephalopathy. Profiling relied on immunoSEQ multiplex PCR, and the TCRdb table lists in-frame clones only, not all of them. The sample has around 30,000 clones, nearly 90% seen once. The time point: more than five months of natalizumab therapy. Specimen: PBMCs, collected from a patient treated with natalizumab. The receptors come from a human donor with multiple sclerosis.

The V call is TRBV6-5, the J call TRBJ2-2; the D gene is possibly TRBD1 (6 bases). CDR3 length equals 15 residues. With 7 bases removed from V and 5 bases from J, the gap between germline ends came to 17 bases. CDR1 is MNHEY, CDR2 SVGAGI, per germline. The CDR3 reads CASTTRQGKTGELFF. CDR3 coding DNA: TGTGCCAGCACCACGCGGCAGGGGAAAACCGGGGAGCTGTTTTTT.

The chain's CDR3 is CASSVGIRGGEANEQYF. The CDR3 DNA reads as TGTGCCAGCAGCGTAGGTATTCGGGGTGGGGAGGCCAACGAGCAGTACTTC. The V and J genes are TRBV9 and TRBJ2-7; maybe TRBD2 (6 bases). CDR1 and CDR2 from the germline V gene are SGDLS and YYNGEE. The CDR3 covers 17 residues. With 0 bases removed from V and 5 bases from J, the gap between germline ends came to 21 bases.

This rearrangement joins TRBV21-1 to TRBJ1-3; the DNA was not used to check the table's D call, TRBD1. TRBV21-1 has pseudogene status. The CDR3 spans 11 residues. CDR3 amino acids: CASSKRGRGHF. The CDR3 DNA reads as TGTGCCAGCAGCAAAAGGGGCAGGGGGCATTTT.

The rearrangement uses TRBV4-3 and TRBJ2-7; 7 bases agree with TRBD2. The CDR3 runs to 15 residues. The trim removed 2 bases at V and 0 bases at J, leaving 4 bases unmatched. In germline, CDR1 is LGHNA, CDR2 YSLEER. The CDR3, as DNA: TGCGCCAGCAGCCAAAGACGGGAGGACTCCTACGAGCAGTACTTC. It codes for CASSQRREDSYEQYF.

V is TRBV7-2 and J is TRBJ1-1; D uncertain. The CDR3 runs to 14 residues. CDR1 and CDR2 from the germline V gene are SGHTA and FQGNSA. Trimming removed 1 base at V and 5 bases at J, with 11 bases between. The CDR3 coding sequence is TGTGCCAGCAGCTTAGGACCCCAAGCGACTGAAGCTTTCTTT. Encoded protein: CASSLGPQATEAFF.

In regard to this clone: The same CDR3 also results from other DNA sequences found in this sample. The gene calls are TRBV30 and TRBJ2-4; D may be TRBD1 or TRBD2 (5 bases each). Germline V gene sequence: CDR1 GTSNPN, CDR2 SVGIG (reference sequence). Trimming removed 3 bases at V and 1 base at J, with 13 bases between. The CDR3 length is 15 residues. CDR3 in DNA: TGTGCCTGGAGGCGAGGGGCGGGCGCCAAAAACATTCAGTACTTC. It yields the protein CAWRRGAGAKNIQYF.

The CDR3 bases are TGTGCCAGCAGCAACACACAGGGTTCAAAAAACGAGCAGTACTTC. It translates to CASSNTQGSKNEQYF. The chain is built from TRBV11-3 and TRBJ2-7; D is possibly TRBD1 (6 bases). V lost 5 bases and J lost 5, with 19 bases in between. Germline V CDR1 and CDR2: SGHNT, YENEEA. CDR3 size: 15 residues.

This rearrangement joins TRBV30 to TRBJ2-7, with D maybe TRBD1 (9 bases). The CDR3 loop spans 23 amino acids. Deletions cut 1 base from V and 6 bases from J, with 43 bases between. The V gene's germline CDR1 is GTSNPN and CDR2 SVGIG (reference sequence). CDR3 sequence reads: CAWSAPPGQGFIAGGGALGEQYF. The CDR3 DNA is TGTGCCTGGAGTGCCCCCCCGGGACAGGGATTCATTGCGGGAGGAGGGGCCCTTGGCGAGCAGTACTTC.

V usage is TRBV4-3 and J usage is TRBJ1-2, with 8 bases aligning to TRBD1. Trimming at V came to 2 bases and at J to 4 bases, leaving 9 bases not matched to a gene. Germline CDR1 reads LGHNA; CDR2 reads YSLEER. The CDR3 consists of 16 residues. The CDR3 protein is CASSQSSGTGLYGYTF. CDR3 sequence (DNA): TGCGCCAGCAGCCAATCGTCCGGGACAGGACTCTATGGCTACACCTTC.

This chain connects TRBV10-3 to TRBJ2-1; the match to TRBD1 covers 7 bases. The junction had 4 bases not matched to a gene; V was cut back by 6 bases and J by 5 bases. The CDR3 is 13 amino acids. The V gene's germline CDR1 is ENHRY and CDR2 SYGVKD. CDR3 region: CAIRGDRHNEQFF. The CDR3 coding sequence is TGTGCCATCAGGGGGGACAGACACAATGAGCAGTTCTTC.

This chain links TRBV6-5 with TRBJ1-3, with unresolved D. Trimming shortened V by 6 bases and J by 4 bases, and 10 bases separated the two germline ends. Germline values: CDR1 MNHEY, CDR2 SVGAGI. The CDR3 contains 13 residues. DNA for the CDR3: TGTGCCAGCAGGCCTTATTCAGGAAACACCATATATTTT. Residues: CASRPYSGNTIYF.

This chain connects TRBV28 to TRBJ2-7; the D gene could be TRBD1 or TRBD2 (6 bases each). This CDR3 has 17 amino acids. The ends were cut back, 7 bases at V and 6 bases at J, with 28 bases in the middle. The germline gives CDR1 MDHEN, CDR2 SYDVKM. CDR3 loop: CASTPTAAWRGFGEQYF. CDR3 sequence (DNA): TGTGCCAGCACCCCAACAGCCGCCTGGAGGGGGTTCGGCGAGCAGTACTTC.

The CDR3 DNA reads TGTGCCAGCAGTTACAAGGAGGGGGCACAGCCCCAGCATTTT. As protein: CASSYKEGAQPQHF. This rearrangement joins TRBV6-5 to TRBJ1-5; 7 nucleotides match TRBD1. Per germline, CDR1 MNHEY and CDR2 SVGAGI. V gave up 2 bases and J gave up 7 bases; unmatched junction bases: 5. The length of the CDR3 is 14 residues.

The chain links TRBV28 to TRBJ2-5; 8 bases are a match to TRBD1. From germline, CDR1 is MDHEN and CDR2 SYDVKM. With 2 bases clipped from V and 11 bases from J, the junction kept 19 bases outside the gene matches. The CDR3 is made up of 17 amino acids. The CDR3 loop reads CASSLGSWGTGSREQYF. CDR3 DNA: TGTGCCAGCAGTTTAGGGTCGTGGGGGACAGGTTCGAGGGAGCAGTACTTC.

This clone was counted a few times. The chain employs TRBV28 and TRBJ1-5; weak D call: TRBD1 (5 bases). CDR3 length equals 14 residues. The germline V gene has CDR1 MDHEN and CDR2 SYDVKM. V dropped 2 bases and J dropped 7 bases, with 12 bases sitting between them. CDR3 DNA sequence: TGTGCCAGCAGTTTACGCGGTGGGGGGCAGCCCCAGCATTTT. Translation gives CASSLRGGGQPQHF.

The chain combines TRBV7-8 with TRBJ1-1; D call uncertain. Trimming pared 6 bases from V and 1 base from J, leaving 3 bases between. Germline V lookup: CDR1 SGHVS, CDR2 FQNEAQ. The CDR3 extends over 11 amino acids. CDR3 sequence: CASRSNTEAFF. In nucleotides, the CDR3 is TGTGCCAGCAGATCGAACACTGAAGCTTTCTTT.

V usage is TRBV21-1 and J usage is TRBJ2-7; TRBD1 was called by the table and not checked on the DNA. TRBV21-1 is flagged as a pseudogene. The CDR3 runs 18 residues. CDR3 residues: CASKPGQQREKRRYEQYF. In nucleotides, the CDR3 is TGTGCCAGCAAACCGGGACAGCAAAGAGAGAAGAGACGGTACGAGCAGTACTTC.

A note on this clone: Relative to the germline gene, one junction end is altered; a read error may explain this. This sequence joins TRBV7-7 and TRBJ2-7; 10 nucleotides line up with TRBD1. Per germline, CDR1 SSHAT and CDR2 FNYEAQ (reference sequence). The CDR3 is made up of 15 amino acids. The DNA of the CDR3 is TGTGCTAGCAGTCGGGGACAGGGGCTATCCTACGAGCAGTACTTC. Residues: CASSRGQGLSYEQYF.

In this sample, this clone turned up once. The CDR3 DNA is TGTGCCAGCAGCTTGACCCACCGGGACAGGGATGGCTACACCTTC. Translating it yields CASSLTHRDRDGYTF. The chain couples TRBV11-2 to TRBJ1-2; TRBD1 matches at 9 bases. V lost 3 bases, J lost 6 bases, and 8 bases stayed unmatched. The CDR3 runs to 15 residues. CDR1 is SGHAT and CDR2 is FQNNGV in the germline V gene.

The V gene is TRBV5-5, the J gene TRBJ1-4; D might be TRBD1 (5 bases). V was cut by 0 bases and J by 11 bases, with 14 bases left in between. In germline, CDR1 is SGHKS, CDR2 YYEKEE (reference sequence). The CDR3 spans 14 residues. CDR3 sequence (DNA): TGTGCCAGCAGCTTGGGAGGGGCGCTGGATAAACTGTTTTTT. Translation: CASSLGGALDKLFF.

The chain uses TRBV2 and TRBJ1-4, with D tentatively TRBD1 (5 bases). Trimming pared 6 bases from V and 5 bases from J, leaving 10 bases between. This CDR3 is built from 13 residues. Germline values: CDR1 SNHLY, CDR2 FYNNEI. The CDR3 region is CASRVTENEKLFF. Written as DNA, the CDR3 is TGTGCCAGCAGGGTGACAGAAAATGAAAAACTGTTTTTT.

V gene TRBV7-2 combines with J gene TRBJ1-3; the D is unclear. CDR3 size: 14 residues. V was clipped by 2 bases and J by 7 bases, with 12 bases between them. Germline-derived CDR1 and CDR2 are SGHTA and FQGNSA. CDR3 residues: CASSLWADVNTIYF. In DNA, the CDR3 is TGTGCCAGCAGCTTATGGGCTGATGTGAACACCATATATTTT. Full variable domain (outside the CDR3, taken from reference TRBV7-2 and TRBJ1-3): GAGVSQSPSNKVTEKGKDVELRCDPISGHTALYWYRQSLGQGLEFLIYFQGNSAPDKSGLPSDRFSAERTGGSVSTLTIQRTQQEDSAVYLCASSLWADVNTIYFGEGSWLTVV.

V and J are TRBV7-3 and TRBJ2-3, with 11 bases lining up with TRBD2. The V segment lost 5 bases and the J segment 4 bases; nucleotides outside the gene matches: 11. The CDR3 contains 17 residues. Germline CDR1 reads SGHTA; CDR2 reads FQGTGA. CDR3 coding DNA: TGTGCCAGCAGCCCGGGACTAGCGGTGGATATCGCAGATACGCAGTATTTT. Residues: CASSPGLAVDIADTQYF.

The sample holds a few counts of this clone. The CDR3 DNA reads TGTGCCAGCAGCGAGGGGGCGGGAGTATGGTACGAGCAGTACTTC. Translation gives CASSEGAGVWYEQYF. The chain recombines TRBV6-1 with TRBJ2-7; possibly TRBD1 or TRBD2 for D (7 bases each). Germline CDR1 is MNHNS and CDR2 is SASEGT. This CDR3 comprises 15 residues. Trimming removed 6 bases at V and 4 bases at J, with 19 bases between.

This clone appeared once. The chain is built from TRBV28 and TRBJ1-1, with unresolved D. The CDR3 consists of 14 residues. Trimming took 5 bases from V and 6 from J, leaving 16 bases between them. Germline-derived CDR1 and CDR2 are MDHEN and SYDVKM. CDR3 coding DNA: TGTGCCAGCAGTGTCCCGGGGTTCGTGGCTGAAGCTTTCTTT. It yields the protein CASSVPGFVAEAFF.

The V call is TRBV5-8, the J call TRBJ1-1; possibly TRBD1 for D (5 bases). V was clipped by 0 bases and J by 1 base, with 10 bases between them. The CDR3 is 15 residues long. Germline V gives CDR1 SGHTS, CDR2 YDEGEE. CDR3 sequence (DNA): TGTGCCAGCAGCTTGGAGAGGGGTTGGAACACTGAAGCTTTCTTT. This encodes CASSLERGWNTEAFF.